This passage covers 30 T cell receptor beta chains from one sample sequenced in a study of regulatory T cells in long-lasting Graves disease. Time point here: newly diagnosed GD, antithyroid drugs for less than 3 months. PBMC-derived RNA was used for the TCR library. Construction of TCR beta libraries relied on iRepertoire HTBI primers and on Arm-PCR targeting CDR3 regions. Each CDR3 protein is one row after TCRdb ran MiXCR on the multiplex PCR reads. Of about 350,000 distinct CDR3 sequences in the sample, around 15% were seen once. A further study also used this sample, focusing on T cells in Graves' hyperthyroidism and ophthalmopathy.

Source: peripheral blood mononuclear cells (PBMCs), taken at new diagnosis, from a patient treated with antithyroid drugs. The receptors were gathered from a woman between 18 and 29 years old with Graves disease.

This clonotype occurred many times. The chain uses TRBV18 and TRBJ2-7; 8 bases are a match to TRBD1. V gave up 2 bases and J gave up 2 bases; unmatched junction bases: 8. The CDR3 consists of 16 residues. Germline CDR1 and CDR2: KGHSH and LQKENI. In DNA form, the CDR3 reads TGTGCCAGCTCACCAGGGGGAGGACAGGGTACCTACGAGCAGTACTTC. This codes for CASSPGGGQGTYEQYF.

The genes are TRBV14 and TRBJ1-3; D is uncertain. The CDR3 has 16 amino acids. Germline loops: CDR1 SGHDN, CDR2 FVKESK. V dropped 5 bases and J dropped 2 bases, with 16 bases sitting between them. The CDR3 bases are TGTGCCAGCAGCTCACGAACTCCAGTAACTGGAAACACCATATATTTT. Amino acid sequence: CASSSRTPVTGNTIYF.

This clonotype was seen many times. V is TRBV10-2 and J is TRBJ1-1; possible D gene TRBD1, 5 bases. CDR1 and CDR2 (germline): WSHSY, SAAADI. The CDR3 extends over 13 amino acids. V lost 7 bases and J lost 1, with 10 bases in between. CDR3 protein: CASTPRGNTEAFF. The CDR3 DNA is TGCGCCAGCACGCCGAGGGGGAACACTGAAGCTTTCTTT.

The CDR3 is CATSDPGVGTDTQYF. In nucleotides, the CDR3 is TGTGCCACCAGTGATCCCGGAGTGGGTACAGATACGCAGTATTTT. This chain links TRBV24-1 with TRBJ2-3; no definite D call. This CDR3 spans 15 amino acids. Trimming cost V 3 bases and J 3 bases, with 12 bases left between them. Germline CDR1 reads KGHDR; CDR2 reads SFDVKD.

In its sample, this clonotype was seen many times. The chain links TRBV6-2 or TRBV6-3 to TRBJ2-7; TRBD1 agrees at 8 bases. Germline loops: CDR1 MNHEY, CDR2 SVGEGT. Trimming removed 4 bases from V and 4 bases from J; junction bases left unmatched: 9. The CDR3 runs to 15 residues. The CDR3 is CASSLMAGGGYEQYF. In nucleotides, the CDR3 is TGTGCCAGCAGTTTAATGGCAGGGGGCGGTTACGAGCAGTACTTC.

This clonotype was counted only a few times. This chain joins TRBV20-1 and TRBJ2-3; 14 bases line up with TRBD2. Germline CDR1 and CDR2: DFQATT and SNEGSKA (reference sequence). V shed 1 base, J shed 2 bases, and the junction held 8 bases outside the gene matches. The CDR3 length is 18 residues. CDR3 sequence: CSARGAGLAGASTDTQYF. CDR3 nucleotides: TGCAGTGCTAGAGGGGCGGGACTAGCGGGAGCCTCCACAGATACGCAGTATTTT.

This clonotype appeared many times. J is TRBJ1-2 and V is TRBV7-8; no firm D call. Germline lookup yields CDR1 SGHVS and CDR2 FQNEAQ. Trimming cost V 0 bases and J 2 bases, with 10 bases left between them. This CDR3 is 15 amino acids long. This chain's CDR3 is CASSLAARQNYGYTF. As DNA, the CDR3 is TGTGCCAGCAGCTTAGCAGCACGGCAGAACTATGGCTACACCTTC.

This clonotype occurred a few times. The rearrangement uses TRBV10-3 and TRBJ1-5; tentatively, D is TRBD1 (5 bases). V was clipped by 3 bases and J by 7 bases, with 13 bases between them. From germline, CDR1 is ENHRY and CDR2 SYGVKD. This CDR3 comprises 14 residues. CDR3 nucleotides: TGTGCCATCAGTGACGTTGGGACTTCCCAGCCCCAGCATTTT. Amino acid sequence: CAISDVGTSQPQHF.

This clonotype was picked up many times. As DNA, the CDR3 is TGCGCCAGCAGCCGCCAGGACAGGGCTGCTGAAGCTTTCTTT. This codes for CASSRQDRAAEAFF. The chain is built from TRBV5-1 and TRBJ1-1; 8 nucleotides line up with TRBD1. This CDR3 comprises 14 residues. CDR1 and CDR2 (germline): SGHRS, YFSETQ. V dropped 4 bases and J dropped 6; count of bases not matched to a gene: 8.

The chain employs TRBV5-1 and TRBJ2-1, with 14 bases fitting TRBD2. The CDR3 has 18 amino acids. Trimming cost V 2 bases and J 5 bases; bases outside gene matches: 9. The germline V gene has CDR1 SGHRS and CDR2 YFSETQ. Here the CDR3 DNA reads TGCGCCAGCAGCTTCGGACTAGCGGGAGGACTCTTTAACAATGAGCAGTTCTTC. As protein: CASSFGLAGGLFNNEQFF.

The V call is TRBV7-9, the J call TRBJ1-4; D not certain. Trimming pared 6 bases from V and 5 bases from J, leaving 13 bases between. The length of the CDR3 is 14 residues. Per the germline V gene, CDR1 is SEHNR and CDR2 is FQNEAQ (reference sequence). The CDR3 sequence: CASSFDGGNEKLFF. CDR3 nucleotides: TGTGCCAGCAGTTTTGACGGTGGAAATGAAAAACTGTTTTTT.

In this sample, this clonotype turned up many times. The chain employs TRBV30 and TRBJ2-2, with D tentatively TRBD2 (6 bases). The CDR3 consists of 12 residues. The germline V and J ends were trimmed by 0 bases and 8 bases, with 7 bases remaining between them. Germline CDR1 and CDR2: GTSNPN and SVGIG (reference sequence). The CDR3 DNA is TGTGCCTGGAGTGTACGGGGGGGGGAGCTGTTTTTT. This gives the protein CAWSVRGGELFF.

The V and J genes are TRBV28 and TRBJ2-2, with TRBD1 matching over 7 bases. CDR3 length equals 16 residues. Germline values: CDR1 MDHEN, CDR2 SYDVKM. V was clipped by 4 bases and J by 4 bases; unmatched bases: 9. CDR3 sequence reads: CASSSPGQMITGELFF. The CDR3 nucleotides are TGTGCCAGCAGTTCTCCGGGACAGATGATCACCGGGGAGCTGTTTTTT.

This clonotype was counted many times. The V gene is TRBV3-1, the J gene TRBJ2-3; D might be TRBD2 (6 bases). CDR3 length equals 13 residues. The germline V and J ends were trimmed by 5 bases and 4 bases, with 10 bases remaining between them. In germline, CDR1 is LGHDT, CDR2 YNNKEL (reference sequence). CDR3: CASSFRGSDTQYF. The CDR3 DNA reads TGTGCCAGCAGCTTCCGGGGGTCAGATACGCAGTATTTT.

With respect to this clonotype: A much larger clone is a single base away; this may be a read error. V usage is TRBV3-1 and J usage is TRBJ1-3; D not certain. CDR1 is LGHDT, CDR2 YNNKEL, per germline (reference sequence). Trimming removed 1 base at V and 0 bases at J, with 4 bases between. The CDR3 is 14 residues long. For the CDR3, the DNA is TGTGCCAGCAGCCAAGCAGGCTCTGGAAACACCATATATTTT. Translation: CASSQAGSGNTIYF.

The chain carries TRBV24-1 and TRBJ2-2; D gene uncertain. The CDR3 is made up of 15 amino acids. V was shortened by 4 bases and J by 6 bases, with 14 bases between the two germline ends. CDR1 and CDR2 (germline): KGHDR, SFDVKD. The CDR3 DNA is TGTGCCACCAGTGACCCCCGAAAGGGCCCCGGGGAGCTGTTTTTT. Translation gives CATSDPRKGPGELFF.

This clonotype has ten or more counts. The gene calls are TRBV29-1 and TRBJ2-3; D not resolved. The CDR3 totals 12 residues. Trimming removed 7 bases from V and 6 bases from J, with 14 bases in between. Germline assignment: CDR1 SQVTM and CDR2 ANQGSEA. The CDR3 DNA reads as TGCAGCGCAGTTCCAATGGCCGATACGCAGTATTTT. This sequence encodes CSAVPMADTQYF.

A word on this clonotype: Since a far larger clone is one base different, this is likely a read error. The chain combines TRBV4-2 with TRBJ1-1, with TRBD1 matching over 8 bases. The CDR3 runs 15 residues. The trim removed 0 bases at V and 1 base at J, leaving 1 base unmatched. Germline assignment: CDR1 LGHNA and CDR2 YNFKEQ. The CDR3: CASSQEGTGNTEAFF. CDR3 nucleotides: TGTGCCAGCAGCCAAGAGGGGACAGGGAACACTGAAGCTTTCTTT.

This clonotype was observed many times. V gene TRBV11-2 combines with J gene TRBJ2-3; D is undetermined. This CDR3 comprises 13 residues. Deletions cut 6 bases from V and 1 base from J, with 8 bases between. Per the germline V gene, CDR1 is SGHAT and CDR2 is FQNNGV. CDR3 in amino acids: CASRGVGTDTQYF. The CDR3 bases are TGTGCCAGCAGAGGAGTGGGCACAGATACGCAGTATTTT.

There are a few counts of this clonotype. The rearrangement uses TRBV5-6 and TRBJ1-5; D not certain. V was shortened by 1 base and J by 7 bases, with 9 bases between the two germline ends. This CDR3 is built from 13 residues. Looked up from germline, CDR1 is SGHDT and CDR2 is YYEEEE. The CDR3 region is CASSLRTVQPQHF. CDR3 coding DNA: TGTGCCAGCAGCTTGCGCACAGTACAGCCCCAGCATTTT.

This clonotype was observed many times. This sequence joins TRBV30 and TRBJ1-1; tentative D call: TRBD1 (6 bases). CDR3 size: 15 residues. Germline values: CDR1 GTSNPN, CDR2 SVGIG (reference sequence). V was cut by 0 bases and J by 6 bases, with 17 bases left in between. The CDR3 is CAWSVLIGGPAEAFF. The DNA of the CDR3 is TGTGCCTGGAGTGTACTAATTGGGGGGCCAGCTGAAGCTTTCTTT. The whole variable domain, remainder taken from reference TRBV30 and TRBJ1-1, is SQTIHQWPATLVQPVGSPLSLECTVEGTSNPNLYWYRQAAGRGLQLLFYSVGIGQISSEVPQNLSASRPQDRQFILSSKKLLLSDSGFYLCAWSVLIGGPAEAFFGQGTRLTVV.

Many counts were recorded for this clonotype. This chain connects TRBV7-9 to TRBJ1-4; perhaps TRBD1 as D (5 bases). The germline V gene encodes CDR1 SEHNR and CDR2 FQNEAQ (reference sequence). The V end was cut by 3 bases, the J end by 8 bases, with 25 bases between. This CDR3 has 18 amino acids. The CDR3 reads CASSFSVGAQGRGEKLFF. The CDR3, as DNA: TGTGCCAGCAGCTTTAGCGTCGGGGCTCAGGGACGGGGCGAAAAACTGTTTTTT.

The CDR3 reads CASSFLGAKNIQYF. The CDR3 DNA follows: TGTGCCAGCAGCTTTTTGGGGGCCAAAAACATTCAGTACTTC. V is TRBV5-5 and J is TRBJ2-1, with D unresolved. The J call may be mistaken, given a closer DNA end match to TRBJ2-4. CDR1 SGHKS and CDR2 YYEKEE come from the germline V gene (reference sequence). This CDR3 is built from 14 residues.

This clonotype came up many times. Here the CDR3 reads CASSPRGRSGTEAFF. CDR3 nucleotide sequence: TGCGCCAGCAGCCCCCGAGGCCGAAGCGGCACTGAAGCTTTCTTT. The chain links TRBV5-1 to TRBJ1-1; D unclear. The V gene lost 4 bases and the J gene lost 4 bases, with 17 bases spanning the gap. The CDR3 is made up of 15 amino acids. Germline loops: CDR1 SGHRS, CDR2 YFSETQ.

The rearrangement joins TRBV4-2 to TRBJ2-6; unclear D gene. In germline, CDR1 is LGHNA, CDR2 YNFKEQ. Trimming stripped 0 bases from V and 0 bases from J, with 6 bases between. This CDR3 contains 16 residues. CDR3 DNA: TGTGCCAGCAGCCAAGAACCCCCCTCTGGGGCCAACGTCCTGACTTTC. Translation: CASSQEPPSGANVLTF.

This clonotype was seen repeatedly, ten times or more. The chain combines TRBV6-1 with TRBJ1-1; no definite D call. Trimming took 2 bases from V and 6 from J, leaving 13 bases between them. The CDR3 has 14 amino acids. Per the germline V gene, CDR1 is MNHNS and CDR2 is SASEGT. CDR3 DNA sequence: TGTGCCAGCAGTGAATTGGGCTACGCGGCTGAAGCTTTCTTT. It is translated as CASSELGYAAEAFF.

This clonotype was detected only a few times. A much larger clone differs by one base, so this may be a read error. The conserved final phenylalanine or tryptophan is absent from the CDR3, which likely points to a read error. The chain recombines TRBV20-1 with TRBJ2-1; 9 bases line up with TRBD2. With V trimmed by 0 bases and J by 8 bases, 14 bases remained unmatched. Germline V gives CDR1 DFQATT, CDR2 SNEGSKA (reference sequence). The CDR3 loop spans 17 amino acids. CDR3 sequence reads: CSARDQGAGGGWDEQFL. CDR3 DNA sequence: TGCAGTGCTAGAGATCAAGGCGCGGGGGGGGGCTGGGATGAGCAGTTCCTC.

This clonotype was found a few times. The rearrangement uses TRBV27 and TRBJ1-1; D gene ambiguous. Germline V gene lookup returns CDR1 MNHEY and CDR2 SMNVEV (reference sequence). There are 13 residues in the CDR3. Deletions cut 6 bases from V and 3 bases from J, with 11 bases between. For the CDR3, the DNA is TGTGCCAGCAGATTCCGTGGCGACACTGAAGCTTTCTTT. Amino acid sequence: CASRFRGDTEAFF.

In its sample, this clonotype was seen many times. In DNA form, the CDR3 reads TGTGCCAGCAGCTTGGATGGCACTGAAGCTTTCTTT. Its protein is CASSLDGTEAFF. This chain links TRBV7-9 with TRBJ1-1, with D uncertain. The CDR3 covers 12 residues. V gave up 3 bases and J gave up 4 bases, with 6 bases separating them. Germline lookup yields CDR1 SEHNR and CDR2 FQNEAQ (reference sequence).

This clonotype came up a few times. The genes are TRBV5-4 and TRBJ2-2; 9 positions agree with TRBD1. The ends lost 0 bases at V and 6 bases at J; junction bases unmatched: 3. The CDR3 runs 15 residues. Per the germline V gene, CDR1 is SGHNT and CDR2 is YYREEE (reference sequence). The CDR3 sequence: CASSLGQGVAGELFF. CDR3 nucleotide sequence: TGTGCCAGCAGCTTGGGACAGGGGGTGGCCGGGGAGCTGTTTTTT.